This TCR beta chain was sequenced in a study of CD8 T cells in ankylosing spondylitis (dated by TCRdb to about 2017). For the study in its entirety: T cell receptor beta repertoires were profiled in healthy donors and ankylosing spondylitis patients so that disease-linked TCR variants could be found. In total, the full study cohort was made up of 100 to 140 healthy donors and approximately 27 ankylosing spondylitis patients. Peripheral blood samples were taken, and synovial fluid was additionally collected from ankylosing spondylitis patients.

The CDR3 goes from the cysteine to the phenylalanine over 15 residues. The only DNA kept is the CDR3, 45 bases in frame from the first base. Trimming accounts for 5 bases at V and 4 bases at J, while the number of junction bases matched to no gene is 4. The data were produced on an Illumina HiSeq 2500. Quantitative 5'-RACE with molecular barcodes was the method used to prepare the TCR beta libraries. The paper's data handling went like this. A new computational method, built on a probabilistic model of VDJ rearrangement, was used to identify disease-linked TCR variants. TCRdb reanalyzed the raw reads on its own, using fastp at Q25 for trimming and MiXCR for clone calling, and kept in-frame beta chains. Every distinct CDR3 protein forms one entry, paired with its most common genes and DNA. What appears here as the V and J calls and clone size reflects TCRdb's work, not the paper's. Across this sample there are some 220,000 distinct CDR3 sequences, with 6% to 8.5% seen only once. The biggest ten clones account for 14% of the sample.

What the study reported, not specific to this receptor: Some of the motif variants had been reported before in the synovial fluid and blood of reactive arthritis patients, a finding that suggests common disease-initiation mechanisms. The disease-linked clones were reported as significantly enriched in matched synovial fluid samples from ankylosing spondylitis patients. The disease-linked clones had a CD8+ phenotype and were found at relatively low frequencies in peripheral blood. A TCR beta motif made up of several highly homologous amino acid variants appeared to be characteristic of blood from ankylosing spondylitis patients.

This clonotype occurred a few times. Its binding antigen is unknown. Base quality data are lacking; no much larger clone is found one base away. This chain joins TRBV12-3 or TRBV12-4 to TRBJ2-3, and TRBD2 aligns with 12 junction nucleotides. This TCR came from a male donor with ankylosing spondylitis. The sequenced material came from blood, either unsorted or a sorted T cell fraction (not recorded which). The nucleotide sequence reads TGTGCCAGCAGTGCACTAGCGGGAGGACCAGATACGCAGTATTTT. Protein translation: CASSALAGGPDTQYF.